The 20 T cell receptor beta chains below come from one sample, sequenced in a study of blood T cell repertoires in COVID-19. TCRdb's table, derived via immunoSEQ multiplex PCR, lists solely in-frame clones and lacks some. The sample has about 260,000 clones, around four fifths seen once. The sequenced material came from peripheral blood. The receptor source for this set is a man aged 55-75 years with acute or convalescent COVID-19.

The chain joins TRBV2 to TRBJ2-3, with 11 positions matching TRBD2. Germline V lookup: CDR1 SNHLY, CDR2 FYNNEI. There are 15 residues in the CDR3. Trimming cost V 8 bases and J 1 base; bases outside gene matches: 5. The CDR3 nucleotides read TGTGCCAGCCGGGGGACTAGCGGTCGCACAGATACGCAGTATTTT. Translated, it gives CASRGTSGRTDTQYF.

This chain links TRBV2 with TRBJ2-5; 9 nucleotides agree with TRBD1. The germline gives CDR1 SNHLY, CDR2 FYNNEI. Trimming at V came to 3 bases and at J to 5 bases, leaving 4 bases not matched to a gene. The CDR3 is 14 residues long. DNA of the CDR3: TGTGCCAGCAGTGATGACAGGGGGAGGGAGACCCAGTACTTC. Translating gives CASSDDRGRETQYF.

This chain's CDR3 is CASSKAESGANVLTF. Here the CDR3 DNA reads TGTGCCAGCAGTAAGGCGGAGTCTGGGGCCAACGTCCTGACTTTC. This rearrangement joins TRBV2 to TRBJ2-6, with no clear D. The CDR3 is 15 amino acids. Per the germline V gene, CDR1 is SNHLY and CDR2 is FYNNEI. V lost 5 bases, J lost 1 base, and 9 bases lay in between.

The rearrangement joins TRBV28 to TRBJ1-1, with 9 bases that match TRBD1. The CDR3 runs 20 residues. From germline, CDR1 is MDHEN and CDR2 SYDVKM. The V segment lost 0 bases and the J segment 6 bases; nucleotides outside the gene matches: 20. The CDR3 reads CASSLWARGTGFWGSAEAFF. The DNA of the CDR3 is TGTGCCAGCAGTTTATGGGCTCGGGGGACAGGGTTTTGGGGTTCGGCTGAAGCTTTCTTT.

Written as DNA, the CDR3 is TGCGCCAGCAGCCAAGATCACTATAGCAATCAGCCCCAGCATTTT. This codes for CASSQDHYSNQPQHF. The V gene is TRBV4-1, the J gene TRBJ1-5; no reliable D call. This CDR3 region has 15 residues. Germline loops: CDR1 MGHRA, CDR2 YSYEKL. V dropped 0 bases and J dropped 0 bases, with 6 bases sitting between them.

Here the CDR3 reads CASSPQGSDGYTF. The CDR3 nucleotides read TGTGCCAGCAGTCCTCAGGGATCCGACGGCTACACCTTC. This chain connects TRBV2 to TRBJ1-2; perhaps TRBD1 as D (5 bases). The CDR3 runs 13 residues. Trimming removed 5 bases at V and 8 bases at J, with 15 bases between. Germline values: CDR1 SNHLY, CDR2 FYNNEI.

Note on this clone: The junction shows a germline mismatch at one end, possibly a read error. The V and J genes are TRBV7-7 and TRBJ2-2; maybe TRBD1 (6 bases). CDR1 is SSHAT and CDR2 is FNYEAQ in the germline V gene (reference sequence). The CDR3 has 15 residues. The CDR3, as DNA: TGTGCTAGCAGCTTAGACGGGACATACACCGGGGAGCTGTTTTTT. Translation gives CASSLDGTYTGELFF.

The chain uses TRBV5-1 and TRBJ1-1; D is uncertain. The CDR3 spans 13 residues. V gave up 2 bases and J gave up 1 base, with 6 bases separating them. Germline-derived CDR1 and CDR2 are SGHRS and YFSETQ. CDR3 protein: CASSLSQNTEAFF. As DNA, the CDR3 is TGCGCCAGCAGCTTATCACAGAACACTGAAGCTTTCTTT.

The V gene is TRBV19, the J gene TRBJ1-5; TRBD1 might be the D (5 bases). Trimming pared 4 bases from V and 9 bases from J, leaving 28 bases between. Germline CDR1 is LNHDA and CDR2 is SQIVND (reference sequence). The CDR3 is 18 residues long. The CDR3 DNA reads as TGTGCCAGTAGTAGGACCGCATTCAGGGCCCGCATATCGAGGCCCCAGCATTTT. It specifies CASSRTAFRARISRPQHF.

This clone was detected only a few times. V usage is TRBV7-3 and J usage is TRBJ2-2; D gene unclear. The CDR3 loop spans 12 amino acids. Germline CDR1 is SGHTA and CDR2 is FQGTGA. The V end was cut by 6 bases, the J end by 6 bases, with 8 bases between. The CDR3 sequence: CASSNPAGELFF. As DNA, the CDR3 is TGTGCCAGCAGTAATCCGGCCGGGGAGCTGTTTTTT.

This chain links TRBV4-3 with TRBJ2-1; tentatively, D is TRBD2 (8 bases). Trimming removed 0 bases at V and 3 bases at J, with 15 bases between. In germline, CDR1 is LGHNA, CDR2 YSLEER. The CDR3 spans 17 residues. The chain's CDR3 is CASSQDGRGLLYNEQFF. The CDR3 bases are TGCGCCAGCAGCCAAGACGGGAGGGGGCTACTCTACAATGAGCAGTTCTTC.

The chain combines TRBV6-5 with TRBJ2-1; 13 nucleotides align to TRBD2. CDR3 length: 15 amino acids. The germline V gene encodes CDR1 MNHEY and CDR2 SVGAGI. The V and J ends lost 4 bases and 11 bases, in that order; junction bases with no gene match: 8. CDR3 loop: CASSSPGLAGSKQFF. DNA of the CDR3: TGTGCCAGCAGTTCCCCGGGACTAGCGGGGTCGAAGCAGTTCTTC.

The chain combines TRBV4-1 with TRBJ1-5, with D perhaps matching TRBD1 (6 bases). The CDR3 has 16 residues. Germline V gene lookup returns CDR1 MGHRA and CDR2 YSYEKL. V lost 4 bases and J 2 bases, leaving 15 bases between the germline ends. This CDR3 is CASSRTGLGGNQPQHF. In nucleotides, the CDR3 is TGCGCCAGCAGCCGAACAGGGCTTGGAGGCAATCAGCCCCAGCATTTT.

This rearrangement joins TRBV2 to TRBJ2-1; 11 bases map to TRBD2. The germline V gene encodes CDR1 SNHLY and CDR2 FYNNEI. V lost 6 bases and J lost 8; bases outside the gene matches: 9. The CDR3 consists of 15 residues. The CDR3 loop reads CASRGPGLAVDEQFF. CDR3 bases: TGTGCCAGCAGGGGACCGGGACTAGCGGTTGATGAGCAGTTCTTC.

CDR3 in DNA: TGTGCCAGTAGTGCTAGCGGGGATTTCACCGGGGAGCTGTTTTTT. Protein sequence: CASSASGDFTGELFF. This chain connects TRBV19 to TRBJ2-2, with 9 positions matching TRBD2. Looked up from germline, CDR1 is LNHDA and CDR2 is SQIVND (reference sequence). This CDR3 region has 15 residues. The V gene end was trimmed by 5 bases and the J gene end by 4 bases; junction bases not matched to a gene: 5.

The J gene is TRBJ1-3, the V gene TRBV3-1 (or the pseudogene TRBV3-2); D perhaps matches TRBD1 (5 bases). CDR3 size: 11 residues. V was clipped by 8 bases and J by 8 bases, with 10 bases between them. Germline V gives CDR1 LGHDT, CDR2 YNNKEL (reference sequence). The chain's CDR3 is CASARGDTIYF. The CDR3 DNA sequence: TGTGCCAGCGCACGGGGGGACACCATATATTTT.

This chain links TRBV21-1 with TRBJ2-5; the table calls TRBD2, which could not be checked here. TRBV21-1 is a recognized pseudogene. The CDR3 sequence is 16 residues long. CDR3 bases: TGTGCCAGCAGCAGGGTGGGGACTAGCGCAAAAGAGACCCAGTACTTC. Its protein is CASSRVGTSAKETQYF.

The J gene is TRBJ1-2, the V gene TRBV5-1, with D perhaps TRBD1 (5 bases). The CDR3 has 16 amino acids. Germline CDR1 and CDR2: SGHRS and YFSETQ. Trimming shortened V by 0 bases and J by 4 bases, and 16 bases separated the two germline ends. Written as DNA, the CDR3 is TGCGCCAGCAGCTTGGGGGATGGGACTACCCGCTATGGCTACACCTTC. It encodes CASSLGDGTTRYGYTF.

The chain uses TRBV25-1 and TRBJ2-1; 7 bases map to TRBD1. Germline values: CDR1 MGHDK, CDR2 SYGVNS. V dropped 10 bases and J dropped 6; count of bases not matched to a gene: 15. The CDR3 loop spans 15 amino acids. The CDR3 sequence is CATGRVQGPPNEQFF. The CDR3 DNA reads as TGTGCCACCGGACGTGTACAGGGGCCGCCCAATGAGCAGTTCTTC.

The chain couples TRBV12-5 to TRBJ2-7; 10 nucleotides line up with TRBD2. CDR1 is LGHNT, CDR2 FRNRAP, per germline. There are 16 residues in the CDR3. V lost 2 bases and J lost 2; bases outside the gene matches: 6. The CDR3 region has the DNA TGTGCTAGTGGTTTGACACGGACTAGCGGAACCTACGAGCAGTACTTC. It is translated as CASGLTRTSGTYEQYF.